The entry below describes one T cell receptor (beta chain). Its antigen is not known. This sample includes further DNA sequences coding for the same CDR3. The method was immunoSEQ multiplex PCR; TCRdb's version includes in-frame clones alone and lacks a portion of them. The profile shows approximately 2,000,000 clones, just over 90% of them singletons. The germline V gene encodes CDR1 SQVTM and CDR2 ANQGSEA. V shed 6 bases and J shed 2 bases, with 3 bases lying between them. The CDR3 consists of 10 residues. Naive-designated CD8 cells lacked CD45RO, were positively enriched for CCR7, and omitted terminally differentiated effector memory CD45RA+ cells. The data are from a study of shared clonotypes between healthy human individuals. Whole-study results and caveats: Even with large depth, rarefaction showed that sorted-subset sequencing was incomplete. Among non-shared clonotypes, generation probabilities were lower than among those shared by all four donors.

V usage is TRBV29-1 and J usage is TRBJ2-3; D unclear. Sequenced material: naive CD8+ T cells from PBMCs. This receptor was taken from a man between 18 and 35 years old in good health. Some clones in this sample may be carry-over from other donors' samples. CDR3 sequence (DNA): TGCAGCGTCGACACAGATACGCAGTATTTT. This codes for CSVDTDTQYF.